This TCR beta chain was found in a study of T cell responses to AZD1222 COVID-19 vaccine (dated by TCRdb to the early 2020s). Study-level background: Because spike-specific TCR depth and breadth did not differ between the two schedules, AZD1222 recipients who got a second dose at roughly 4 weeks were pooled with those who got a second dose at roughly 12 weeks. Trial participants were enrolled by age into subgroups of 18-55, 56-69 and 70-plus years, and roughly 150, 30 and 60 TCR-sequenced participants, respectively, were included in these subgroups. TCR sequencing was performed for 233 trial participants, of whom some 200 were given two doses of AZD1222 and approximately 25 were given two doses of MenACWY control vaccine.

The CDR3 regions of human TCRbeta chains were analyzed by immunosequencing. As for the original processing: TCRs in the repertoires were compared against a reference library of SARS-CoV-2-specific TCRs that had been generated with the MIRA antigen-specificity platform. Breadth was defined as the fraction of unique TCRs that were SARS-CoV-2-associated, and depth was defined as the fraction of total T cells that were SARS-CoV-2-associated. Each spike-specific TCR was assigned to its reactive spike region and to a CD4 or CD8 class using the MIRA data. Log10-transformed breadth and depth values were compared by one-way ANOVA with Sidak's multiple comparisons tests. Not all clones reach the TCRdb copy of this immuneACCESS table, which keeps in-frame sequences only. Checked studies attribute under half of the gap to unresolved V genes and leave the rest unexplained. Clonal size and the V and J genes are those of that table, whereas D and trimming came from the DNA. A total of some 130,000 clones appear in this sample, about 94% of them only once. The ten largest clones capture around 5.4% of the sample.

The meaning of the sample's time point label: baseline before first vaccination. Samples from vaccinated people were obtained from the UK trials COV001 and COV002, which included a single-blind randomized controlled phase 2/3 trial of AZD1222 (ChAdOx1 nCoV-19) in healthy adults. Trial participant PBMC samples were collected at day 0 and day 28 after the second dose for TCRbeta chain sequencing. Broader findings and caveats from the paper: In the small 56-69-year group, the increase in depth fell short of significance, most likely because of low power. Vaccine-associated CD4 TCRs spanned the whole spike protein, with dominant responses in regions 160-218 and 743-854. Because no samples from the day 14 peak response were available, repertoires could be characterized only after the peak T cell response. Most participants were white British and females outnumbered males, and the authors suggested that clonal diversity may have been underestimated. After two AZD1222 doses, spike-specific TCR breadth and depth were significantly higher than at day 0 and than in MenACWY recipients. Only five to seven AZD1222 recipients were SARS-CoV-2 seropositive at baseline, limiting conclusions about previously exposed vaccinees. Reportedly, close to half of the unique spike-specific TCRs recognized epitopes lying outside the regions that are mutated in the B.1.351 and B.1.1.7 variants.

There are a few counts of this clone. Its antigen target is currently unknown. No qualities accompany the bases; no much larger clone lies one base away. The CDR3 covers 14 residues, taking in both the cysteine and the phenylalanine. The only DNA kept is the CDR3, 42 bases in frame from the first base. Trimming costs V 7 bases and J 4 bases, and their ends lie 18 bases apart. CDR1 and CDR2 were assigned from the germline V gene as SGHRS and YFSETQ. The clonotype was recovered from an adult in good health. Recombination joined TRBV5-1 with TRBJ2-7, with the D gene tentatively TRBD1 or TRBD2, based on 5 matching bases in each. This specimen consisted of peripheral blood, obtained on day 0 of AZD1222 vaccination. Read as DNA, the sequence is TGCGCCAGCGCCTGGGGTGGGGACCCTTACGAGCAGTACTTC. This gives the protein CASAWGGDPYEQYF. Reference TRBV5-1 and TRBJ2-7 proteins supply the regions before and after the CDR3; the full variable domain is: KAGVTQTPRYLIKTRGQQVTLSCSPISGHRSVSWYQQTPGQGLQFLFEYFSETQRNKGNFPGRFSGRQFSNSRSEMNVSTLELGDSALYLCASAWGGDPYEQYFGPGTRLTVT.